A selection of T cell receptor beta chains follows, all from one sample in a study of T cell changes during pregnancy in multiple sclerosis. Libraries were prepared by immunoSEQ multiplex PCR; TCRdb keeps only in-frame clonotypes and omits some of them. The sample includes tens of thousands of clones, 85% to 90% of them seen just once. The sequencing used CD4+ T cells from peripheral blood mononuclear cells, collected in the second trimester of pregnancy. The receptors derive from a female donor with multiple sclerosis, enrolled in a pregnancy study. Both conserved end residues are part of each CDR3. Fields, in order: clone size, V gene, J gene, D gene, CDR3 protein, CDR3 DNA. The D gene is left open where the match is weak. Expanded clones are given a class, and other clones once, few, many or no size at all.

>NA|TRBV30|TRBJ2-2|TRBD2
CAWSVRFIAGGPRTGELFF
TGTGCCTGGAGTGTACGTTTCATAGCGGGAGGGCCGAGGACCGGGGAGCTGTTTTTT
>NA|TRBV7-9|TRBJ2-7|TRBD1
CASSYGTGGTQYF
TGTGCCAGCAGCTACGGGACAGGGGGCACTCAGTACTTC
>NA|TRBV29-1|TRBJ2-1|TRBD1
CSVARDSLYNEQFF
TGCAGCGTCGCCAGGGACAGTCTCTACAATGAGCAGTTCTTC
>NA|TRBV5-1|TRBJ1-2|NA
CASSSGDEVAGGGGYTF
TGCGCCAGCAGCTCGGGGGATGAAGTCGCGGGGGGAGGCGGCTACACCTTC
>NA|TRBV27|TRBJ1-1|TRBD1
CASSPRTGGRGGNTEAFF
TGTGCCAGCAGTCCACGGACAGGGGGTAGAGGAGGGAACACTGAAGCTTTCTTT
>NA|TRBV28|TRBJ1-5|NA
CASTSRGTGSRSQHF
TGTGCCAGCACCTCAAGGGGAACAGGATCTCGGTCACAGCATTTT
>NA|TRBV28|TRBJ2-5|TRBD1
CASSLDRVVETQYF
TGTGCCAGCAGTCTGGACAGGGTGGTGGAGACCCAGTACTTC
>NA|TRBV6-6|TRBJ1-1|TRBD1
CASSYQGAPDTEAFF
TGTGCCAGCAGCTACCAGGGGGCGCCGGACACTGAAGCTTTCTTT
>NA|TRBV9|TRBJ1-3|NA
CASSPQDIENTIYF
TGTGCCAGCAGCCCCCAGGACATCGAAAACACCATATATTTT
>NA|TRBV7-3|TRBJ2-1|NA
CASSPSPGGWGVNEQFF
TGTGCCAGCAGCCCGTCCCCTGGGGGGTGGGGCGTCAATGAGCAGTTCTTC
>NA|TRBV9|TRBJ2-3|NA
CASSVLMEDTDTQYF
TGTGCCAGCAGCGTATTGATGGAGGACACAGATACGCAGTATTTT
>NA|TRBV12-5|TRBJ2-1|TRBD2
CASGLVTGTTFGEQFF
TGTGCTAGTGGTTTGGTAACCGGGACTACATTCGGTGAGCAGTTCTTC
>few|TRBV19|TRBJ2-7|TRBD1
CASSYDRGVNYEQYF
TGTGCCAGTAGTTACGACAGGGGGGTAAACTACGAGCAGTACTTC
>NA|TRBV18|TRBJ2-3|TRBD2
CASSPRTSGNTDTQYF
TGTGCCAGCTCACCACGGACTAGCGGGAACACAGATACGCAGTATTTT
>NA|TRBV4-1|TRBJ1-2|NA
CASSHPATDNYGYTF
TGCGCCAGCAGCCACCCCGCGACAGATAACTATGGCTACACCTTC
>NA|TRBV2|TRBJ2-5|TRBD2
CASSRDGRETQYF
TGTGCCAGCAGTCGGGACGGGAGGGAGACCCAGTACTTC
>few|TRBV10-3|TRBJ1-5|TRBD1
CAITAGGNQPQHF
TGTGCCATCACCGCAGGGGGTAATCAGCCCCAGCATTTT
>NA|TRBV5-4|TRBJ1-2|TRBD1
CASSLPGQENYGYTF
TGTGCCAGCAGCTTGCCGGGACAGGAGAACTATGGCTACACCTTC
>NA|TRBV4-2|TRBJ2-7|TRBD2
CASSLEQLAGGEQYF
TGTGCCAGCAGCCTCGAGCAACTAGCGGGAGGCGAGCAGTACTTC
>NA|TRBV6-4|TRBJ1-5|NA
CASSDRPGNQPQHF
TGTGCCAGCAGCGACCGGCCAGGGAATCAGCCCCAGCATTTT
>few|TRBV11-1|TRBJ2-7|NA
CASSRRGVREQYF
TGTGCCAGCAGCCGCCGCGGAGTGAGGGAGCAGTACTTC
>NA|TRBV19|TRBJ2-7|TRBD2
CASSITGLAGVRAYEQYF
TGTGCCAGTAGTATCACTGGACTAGCGGGAGTCCGAGCCTACGAGCAGTACTTC
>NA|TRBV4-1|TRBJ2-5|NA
CASSQGYRGARETQYF
TGCGCCAGCAGCCAAGGTTATCGGGGGGCCCGGGAGACCCAGTACTTC
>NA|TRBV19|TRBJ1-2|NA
CASSMQRPPGYGYTF
TGTGCCAGTAGTATGCAACGGCCCCCGGGCTATGGCTACACCTTC
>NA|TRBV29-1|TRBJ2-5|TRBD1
CSVGGDREETQYF
TGCAGCGTTGGGGGGGACAGGGAAGAGACCCAGTACTTC
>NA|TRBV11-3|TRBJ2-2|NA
CASSHGTFWDTGELFF
TGTGCCAGCAGCCACGGGACATTCTGGGACACCGGGGAGCTGTTTTTT
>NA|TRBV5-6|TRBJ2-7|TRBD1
CASGKTGLGTYEQYF
TGTGCCAGCGGCAAGACAGGGCTAGGAACCTACGAGCAGTACTTC
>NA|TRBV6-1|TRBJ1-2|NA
CASIRTEFYGYTF
TGTGCCAGCATTCGAACAGAATTCTATGGCTACACCTTC
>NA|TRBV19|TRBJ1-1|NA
CASSRRQSMNTEAFF
TGTGCCAGTAGTAGAAGACAGAGCATGAACACTGAAGCTTTCTTT
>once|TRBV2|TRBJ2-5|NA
CASSVGGGQETQYF
TGTGCCAGCAGTGTAGGGGGTGGCCAAGAGACCCAGTACTTC
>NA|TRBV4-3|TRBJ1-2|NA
CASSQDSFPRGYTF
TGCGCCAGCAGCCAAGATTCCTTCCCCAGGGGCTACACCTTC
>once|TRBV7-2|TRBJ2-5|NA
CASSLGLFGGTQYF
TGTGCCAGCAGCTTAGGACTATTCGGGGGGACCCAGTACTTC
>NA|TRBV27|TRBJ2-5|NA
CASSGLVATETQYF
TGTGCCAGCAGTGGTCTGGTTGCTACGGAGACCCAGTACTTC
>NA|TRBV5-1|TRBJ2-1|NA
CASSLMFSGNEQFF
TGCGCCAGCAGCCTCATGTTTTCGGGGAATGAGCAGTTCTTC
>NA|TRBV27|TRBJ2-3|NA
CASSLTPLGGRVDTQYF
TGTGCCAGCAGTTTAACCCCCCTGGGGGGACGAGTAGATACGCAGTATTTT
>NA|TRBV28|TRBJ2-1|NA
CASNEGGGKRNEQFF
TGTGCCAGCAATGAAGGAGGCGGTAAGAGAAATGAGCAGTTCTTC
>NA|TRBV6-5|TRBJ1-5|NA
CASSPWRGQPQHF
TGTGCCAGCAGCCCGTGGCGGGGTCAGCCCCAGCATTTT
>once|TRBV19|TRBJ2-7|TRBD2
CASSHGLAGVEQYF
TGTGCCAGTAGTCATGGGCTAGCGGGAGTTGAGCAGTACTTC
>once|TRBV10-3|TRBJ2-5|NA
CAISEIQEYLGQETQYF
TGTGCCATCAGTGAAATACAGGAATATTTGGGCCAAGAGACCCAGTACTTC
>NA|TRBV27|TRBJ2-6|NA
CASSLTGTGANVLTF
TGTGCCAGCAGTCTCACAGGGACTGGGGCCAACGTCCTGACTTTC
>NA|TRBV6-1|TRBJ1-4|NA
CASSAPPTSSEKLFF
TGTGCCAGCAGTGCCCCGCCAACTTCGAGTGAAAAACTGTTTTTT
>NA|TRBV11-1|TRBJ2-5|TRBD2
CASSRGTSGRSETQYF
TGTGCCAGCAGCCGCGGGACTAGCGGGAGATCGGAGACCCAGTACTTC
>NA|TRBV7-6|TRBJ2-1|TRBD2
CASSSGLAGTNEQFF
TGTGCCAGCAGCTCCGGACTAGCGGGAACCAATGAGCAGTTCTTC
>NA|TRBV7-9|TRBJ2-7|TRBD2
CASSGLAGARYEQYF
TGTGCCAGCAGCGGACTAGCGGGAGCCCGCTACGAGCAGTACTTC
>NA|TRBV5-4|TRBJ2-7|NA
CASSLGGQGLSDKQYF
TGTGCCAGCAGCCTCGGGGGGCAGGGTTTAAGTGATAAGCAGTACTTC
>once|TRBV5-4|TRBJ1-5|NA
CASSSGPSNQPQHF
TGTGCCAGCAGCTCAGGGCCCAGCAATCAGCCCCAGCATTTT
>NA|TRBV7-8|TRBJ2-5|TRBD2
CASSLPGLASQETQYF
TGTGCCAGCAGCTTACCGGGACTAGCGTCCCAAGAGACCCAGTACTTC
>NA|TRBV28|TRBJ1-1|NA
CASSLPGPLRAEAFF
TGTGCCAGCAGTTTACCCGGCCCACTTCGGGCTGAAGCTTTCTTT